This T cell receptor beta chain emerged from a study of T cells after yellow fever vaccination. Germline V gives CDR1 SGHAT, CDR2 FQDESV (reference sequence). This CDR3 contains 17 residues. Trimming took off 0 bases at V and 2 bases at J, with 15 bases between the two ends. TCRdb re-called the 5' RACE reads with MiXCR, one entry per CDR3 protein. The data hold tens of thousands of distinct CDR3 sequences, with over 5.5% observed a single time. This clonotype was counted at least ten times. The receptor was derived from a young man who received the YFV17D yellow fever vaccine. Sequenced material: PBMCs, either bulk or a sorted T-cell subset (CD4+, CD8+, memory, or dextramer-sorted; not recorded which), taken on the day of the yellow fever booster vaccination. This chain joins TRBV11-1 and TRBJ2-3; D uncertain. The CDR3 nucleotides are TGTGCCAGCAGCTTAGCGCGTTCACATCCCCTCACAGATACGCAGTATTTT. This translates into CASSLARSHPLTDTQYF. The full variable domain, in which reference TRBV11-1 and TRBJ2-3 provide the parts outside the CDR3, is EAEVAQSPRYKITEKSQAVAFWCDPISGHATLYWYRQILGQGPELLVQFQDESVVDDSQLPKDRFSAERLKGVDSTLKIQPAELGDSAMYLCASSLARSHPLTDTQYFGPGTRLTVL.